Shown below are 25 T cell receptor beta chains from a single sample sequenced in a study of shared clonotypes between healthy human individuals. Assay: immunoSEQ multiplex PCR; the TCRdb copy retains only in-frame clones and omits some. The data show around 2,100,000 clones, with approximately 94% seen just once and approximately 1% held by the top ten. Only CD45RO-negative cells positively selected for CCR7 counted as naive CD8 cells, so terminally differentiated effector memory CD45RA+ cells were excluded. Source material: naive CD8+ T cells sorted from blood. The source of these receptors is a man aged 18 to 30 in good health.

In the case of this clone: One end of the junction varies from germline; a read error may be responsible. The chain recombines TRBV9 with TRBJ2-7; D unresolved. Germline assignment: CDR1 SGDLS and CDR2 YYNGEE. This CDR3 has 8 residues. In DNA, the CDR3 is TGTGCCAGCAGCGTAGAACGATTC. This sequence encodes CASSVERF.

The chain uses TRBV7-8 and TRBJ2-5; D remains ambiguous. CDR3 size: 15 residues. Germline V lookup: CDR1 SGHVS, CDR2 FQNEAQ. Trimming left V 5 bases short and J 2 bases short, with 15 bases between. CDR3 DNA sequence: TGTGCCAGCAGCCCCGTACTCCGGGCTCAAGAGACCCAGTACTTC. This encodes CASSPVLRAQETQYF.

V is TRBV28 and J is TRBJ2-2; D is ambiguous. The CDR3 sequence is 15 residues long. From germline, CDR1 is MDHEN and CDR2 SYDVKM. With 5 bases removed from V and 6 bases from J, the gap between germline ends came to 16 bases. The CDR3 bases are TGTGCCAGCAGTCTTCCCCCCAGGTCGGCCGGGGAGCTGTTTTTT. It codes for CASSLPPRSAGELFF.

The chain has TRBV4-1 and TRBJ2-7; tentatively, D is TRBD1 or TRBD2 (5 bases each). Between the trimmed V and J ends, which lost 0 bases and 0 bases, there was a span of 9 bases. There are 15 residues in the CDR3. The germline gives CDR1 MGHRA, CDR2 YSYEKL. The DNA of the CDR3 is TGCGCCAGCAGCCAAGATTGGGACGGCTCCTACGAGCAGTACTTC. Protein: CASSQDWDGSYEQYF.

The rearrangement links TRBV7-9 to TRBJ2-1, with D tentatively TRBD2 (7 bases). Between the trimmed V and J ends, which lost 5 bases and 6 bases, there was a span of 17 bases. The CDR3 is 15 amino acids. Per the germline V gene, CDR1 is SEHNR and CDR2 is FQNEAQ (reference sequence). The CDR3 here is CASSERGASLNEQFF. Written as DNA, the CDR3 is TGTGCCAGCAGCGAACGGGGGGCGTCCCTCAATGAGCAGTTCTTC.

V is TRBV9 and J is TRBJ2-3; 9 bases match TRBD2. CDR1 and CDR2 from the germline V gene are SGDLS and YYNGEE. This CDR3 has 17 amino acids. V was pared by 4 bases and J by 0 bases, with 9 bases of the junction left unmatched. The CDR3 region has the DNA TGTGCCAGCAGCCGACCGGCTAGCGGGATTAGCACAGATACGCAGTATTTT. Protein: CASSRPASGISTDTQYF.

The V call is TRBV30, the J call TRBJ2-1; a weak D match, TRBD2 (6 bases). Trimming pared 3 bases from V and 0 bases from J, leaving 9 bases between. Germline V gene lookup returns CDR1 GTSNPN and CDR2 SVGIG (reference sequence). This CDR3 comprises 14 residues. The CDR3 DNA sequence: TGTGCCTGGAGGGCCGGGAGCTCCTACAATGAGCAGTTCTTC. Translating it yields CAWRAGSSYNEQFF. Drawing the rest from reference TRBV30 and TRBJ2-1, the complete variable domain is SQTIHQWPATLVQPVGSPLSLECTVEGTSNPNLYWYRQAAGRGLQLLFYSVGIGQISSEVPQNLSASRPQDRQFILSSKKLLLSDSGFYLCAWRAGSSYNEQFFGPGTRLTVL.

This chain connects TRBV7-9 to TRBJ2-2; either TRBD1 or TRBD2 may fit D (5 bases each). The length of the CDR3 is 16 residues. Trimming cost V 5 bases and J 0 bases, with 13 bases left between them. The V gene's germline CDR1 is SEHNR and CDR2 FQNEAQ (reference sequence). CDR3: CASSPPGASNTGELFF. CDR3 bases: TGTGCCAGCAGCCCGCCCGGGGCTTCGAACACCGGGGAGCTGTTTTTT. Using reference TRBV7-9 and TRBJ2-2 for the parts outside the CDR3, the full variable domain is DTGVSQNPRHKITKRGQNVTFRCDPISEHNRLYWYRQTLGQGPEFLTYFQNEAQLEKSRLLSDRFSAERPKGSFSTLEIQRTEQGDSAMYLCASSPPGASNTGELFFGEGSRLTVL.

The chain couples TRBV9 to TRBJ2-1; the D gene is possibly TRBD1 (5 bases). CDR1 and CDR2 from the germline V gene are SGDLS and YYNGEE. Trimming cost V 0 bases and J 6 bases, with 7 bases left between them. The CDR3 has 13 amino acids. This CDR3 reads CASSVGQTNEQFF. The CDR3 DNA reads as TGTGCCAGCAGCGTAGGACAGACCAATGAGCAGTTCTTC.

Notes on this clone: This CDR3 is also generated by other DNA sequences in the sample. The chain combines TRBV7-9 with TRBJ2-1; D tentatively fits TRBD1 or TRBD2 (5 bases each). Germline values: CDR1 SEHNR, CDR2 FQNEAQ (reference sequence). Trimming removed 2 bases at V and 8 bases at J, with 7 bases between. The CDR3 length is 12 residues. The CDR3 nucleotides read TGTGCCAGCAGCTTATTGGGGGATGAGCAGTTCTTC. Translation: CASSLLGDEQFF.

The chain employs TRBV4-1 and TRBJ2-1; 7 bases are shared with TRBD1. Trimming took 2 bases from V and 3 from J; bases not matched to a gene: 7. Germline CDR1 and CDR2: MGHRA and YSYEKL. This CDR3 is built from 16 residues. The CDR3 is CASSQNDRAIYNEQFF. The CDR3 DNA reads as TGCGCCAGCAGCCAAAACGACAGGGCCATCTACAATGAGCAGTTCTTC.

The rearrangement joins TRBV10-3 to TRBJ2-7; unclear D gene. The V and J ends lost 2 bases and 2 bases respectively, with 7 bases between them. In germline, CDR1 is ENHRY, CDR2 SYGVKD. This CDR3 comprises 13 residues. The CDR3: CAISEVDPYEQYF. The CDR3 DNA follows: TGTGCCATCAGTGAGGTAGATCCCTACGAGCAGTACTTC.

The chain couples TRBV23-1 to TRBJ2-7; 12 bases align to TRBD2. TRBV23-1 falls under the ORF class, with uncertain function. The CDR3 is 15 residues long. After removal of 6 bases from V and 3 bases from J, the junction contained 6 bases not matched to a gene. The CDR3 DNA reads TGCGCCAGCAGGGAGACTAGCGGGGGATACTACGAGCAGTACTTC. Protein sequence: CASRETSGGYYEQYF.

This chain links TRBV30 with TRBJ2-7, with D maybe TRBD1 (6 bases). CDR3 length: 13 residues. CDR1 is GTSNPN, CDR2 SVGIG, per germline (reference sequence). The V and J ends lost 2 bases and 2 bases respectively, with 10 bases between them. CDR3 loop: CAWSRGSAYEQYF. DNA for the CDR3: TGTGCCTGGAGTAGGGGGTCAGCCTACGAGCAGTACTTC.

The genes are TRBV11-2 and TRBJ2-3; TRBD1 matches 10 bases. Germline assignment: CDR1 SGHAT and CDR2 FQNNGV. CDR3 length equals 18 residues. J gave up 6 bases and V 5 bases, and 17 bases lay outside the gene matches. The CDR3 sequence is CASSPGATGGAGWDTQYF. The CDR3 region has the DNA TGTGCCAGCAGCCCAGGGGCGACAGGGGGCGCGGGATGGGATACGCAGTATTTT.

This rearrangement joins TRBV6-5 to TRBJ2-7; D is perhaps TRBD2 (5 bases). Germline V CDR1 and CDR2: MNHEY, SVGAGI. This CDR3 has 15 amino acids. Trimming cost V 1 base and J 4 bases, with 14 bases left between them. The CDR3 DNA is TGTGCCAGCAGTTACTTTTCCGGGGTCAGGTACGAGCAGTACTTC. Translating it yields CASSYFSGVRYEQYF.

The V and J genes are TRBV10-3 and TRBJ2-1, with 7 bases identical to TRBD2. The CDR3 is made up of 18 amino acids. The ends lost 0 bases at V and 8 bases at J; junction bases unmatched: 16. The germline CDR1 and CDR2 sequences are ENHRY and SYGVKD. The CDR3 region is CAISESEGLGALQDEQFF. As DNA, the CDR3 is TGTGCCATCAGTGAGTCTGAAGGACTAGGGGCCCTACAGGATGAGCAGTTCTTC.

The chain uses TRBV7-9 and TRBJ2-7; 15 nucleotides align to TRBD2. V lost 4 bases and J lost 2; bases outside the gene matches: 3. CDR1 is SEHNR and CDR2 is FQNEAQ in the germline V gene (reference sequence). The CDR3 covers 16 residues. CDR3: CASSWTSGRATYEQYF. The CDR3 DNA sequence: TGTGCCAGCAGCTGGACTAGCGGGAGGGCCACCTACGAGCAGTACTTC. Supplemented by reference TRBV7-9 and TRBJ2-7, the full variable domain reads DTGVSQNPRHKITKRGQNVTFRCDPISEHNRLYWYRQTLGQGPEFLTYFQNEAQLEKSRLLSDRFSAERPKGSFSTLEIQRTEQGDSAMYLCASSWTSGRATYEQYFGPGTRLTVT.

CDR3 sequence (DNA): TGCGCCAGCAGCCTACGAGAGGGCAGCACCTACGAGCAGTACTTC. The encoded protein is CASSLREGSTYEQYF. The chain joins TRBV5-1 to TRBJ2-7; D is possibly TRBD2 (5 bases). Trimming stripped 4 bases from V and 2 bases from J, with 16 bases between. The CDR3 length is 15 residues. The V gene's germline CDR1 is SGHRS and CDR2 YFSETQ.

The gene calls are TRBV29-1 and TRBJ2-7, with D possibly TRBD2 on 6 matching bases. The CDR3 consists of 12 residues. The V end was cut by 8 bases, the J end by 2 bases, with 13 bases between. Germline CDR1 is SQVTM and CDR2 is ANQGSEA. CDR3 DNA sequence: TGCAGCTCGGGGGACGGGCCCTACGAGCAGTACTTC. Protein sequence: CSSGDGPYEQYF.

The chain is built from TRBV28 and TRBJ2-2; 13 bases match TRBD2. The CDR3 is 15 residues long. J gave up 6 bases and V 3 bases, and 1 base lay outside the gene matches. CDR1 MDHEN and CDR2 SYDVKM come from the germline V gene. The CDR3 region has the DNA TGTGCCAGCAGTTTTACTAGCGGGGGGGCCGGGGAGCTGTTTTTT. It translates to CASSFTSGGAGELFF.

V usage is TRBV30 and J usage is TRBJ1-1; 8 bases map to TRBD1. The ends lost 4 bases at V and 0 bases at J; junction bases unmatched: 4. CDR1 GTSNPN and CDR2 SVGIG come from the germline V gene (reference sequence). This CDR3 has 14 amino acids. CDR3 in amino acids: CAWNQGALNTEAFF. The CDR3 region has the DNA TGTGCCTGGAACCAGGGGGCCTTGAACACTGAAGCTTTCTTT.

This chain links TRBV27 with TRBJ2-7, with 10 bases that match TRBD2. V shed 2 bases and J 5 bases; nucleotides not matched to a gene: 6. Germline CDR1 reads MNHEY; CDR2 reads SMNVEV (reference sequence). This CDR3 has 15 residues. CDR3 sequence reads: CASSLIPSGGNEQYF. CDR3 DNA sequence: TGTGCCAGCAGTTTAATCCCTAGCGGGGGAAACGAGCAGTACTTC.

In this sample, this clone turned up once. The chain uses TRBV7-9 and TRBJ2-5; D remains ambiguous. Trimming shortened V by 5 bases and J by 5 bases, and 21 bases separated the two germline ends. The CDR3 runs to 16 residues. Germline V gene lookup returns CDR1 SEHNR and CDR2 FQNEAQ (reference sequence). The CDR3 is CASSRFDGGVMETQYF. In nucleotides, the CDR3 is TGTGCCAGCAGCCGCTTCGACGGTGGGGTGATGGAGACCCAGTACTTC.

The chain recombines TRBV7-9 with TRBJ2-7; tentatively, D is TRBD1 (6 bases). This CDR3 contains 16 residues. CDR1 is SEHNR, CDR2 FQNEAQ, per germline (reference sequence). V gave up 3 bases and J gave up 2 bases, with 17 bases separating them. The CDR3 DNA reads as TGTGCCAGCAGCTTGGTCAGGGGAGCTAAGCCCTACGAGCAGTACTTC. It translates to CASSLVRGAKPYEQYF.